This T cell receptor beta chain was retrieved from a study of blood T cell repertoires in COVID-19. Study summary: Researchers got acute and convalescent COVID-19 samples from the United States, Italy and Spain.

This clone was counted only a few times. The V gene's germline CDR1 is MGHRA and CDR2 YSYEKL. CDR3 length: 14 amino acids. V was clipped by 4 bases and J by 10 bases, with 16 bases between them. Under the authors' procedure: Reference gene primers were amplified, and this amplification served to estimate nucleated cell counts. The repertoire was sequenced with immunoSEQ multiplex PCR; TCRdb's copy has only in-frame clones and lacks some. That table gives V, J and clone size, and the DNA gave D and trimming. This sample has more than 110,000 clones, with around 80% found just once. The rearrangement links TRBV4-1 to TRBJ1-4, with D maybe TRBD1 (5 bases). Specimen: peripheral blood. The clonotype comes from a man between 60 and 75 years old with acute or convalescent COVID-19. DNA of the CDR3: TGCGCCAGCAGCCTAGAAAAACAGGTTGGAAAACTGTTTTTT. Protein sequence: CASSLEKQVGKLFF.